These 32 T cell receptor beta chains came from one sample sequenced in a study of CD8 T cells in ankylosing spondylitis. A single record per CDR3 protein comes from TCRdb applying MiXCR to the 5' RACE reads. The sample shows 250,000 to 350,000 distinct CDR3 sequences, more than 20% of them seen only once. Sequencing used blood, either unsorted or a sorted T cell fraction (not recorded which). The receptor set was obtained from a female donor with ankylosing spondylitis or in good health (not recorded which).

V usage is TRBV9 and J usage is TRBJ2-1; 10 bases agree with TRBD2. This CDR3 spans 17 amino acids. Germline CDR1 and CDR2: SGDLS and YYNGEE. With V trimmed by 0 bases and J by 2 bases, 5 bases remained unmatched. The CDR3 here is CASSVGSGRGAYNEQFF. CDR3 nucleotides: TGTGCCAGCAGCGTAGGAAGCGGGAGGGGCGCCTACAATGAGCAGTTCTTC. Drawing the rest from reference TRBV9 and TRBJ2-1, the complete variable domain is DSGVTQTPKHLITATGQRVTLRCSPRSGDLSVYWYQQSLDQGLQFLIQYYNGEERAKGNILERFSAQQFPDLHSELNLSSLELGDSALYFCASSVGSGRGAYNEQFFGPGTRLTVL.

This chain connects TRBV30 to TRBJ2-2; TRBD2 agrees at 7 bases. This CDR3 contains 15 residues. Trimming at V came to 5 bases and at J to 6 bases, leaving 12 bases not matched to a gene. Per the germline V gene, CDR1 is GTSNPN and CDR2 is SVGIG (reference sequence). The CDR3 region is CAWRKPGGGPGELFF. The CDR3 DNA follows: TGTGCCTGGCGCAAGCCGGGAGGAGGGCCCGGGGAGCTGTTTTTT.

The genes are TRBV7-2 and TRBJ1-1; D is unclear. The length of the CDR3 is 13 residues. Germline V CDR1 and CDR2: SGHTA, FQGNSA. Trimming took 5 bases from V and 1 from J, leaving 8 bases between them. The CDR3 is CASSNPGNTEAFF. The CDR3 nucleotides read TGTGCCAGCAGCAACCCAGGGAACACTGAAGCTTTCTTT.

This clonotype was seen at least ten times. The chain combines TRBV29-1 with TRBJ2-7; no reliable D call. The germline gives CDR1 SQVTM, CDR2 ANQGSEA. V was pared by 4 bases and J by 9 bases, with 16 bases between. The CDR3 is made up of 12 amino acids. This CDR3 is CSVAWTPFGQYF. The CDR3 region has the DNA TGCAGCGTTGCCTGGACCCCATTTGGGCAGTACTTC.

The V call is TRBV5-6, the J call TRBJ2-1, with 9 bases that match TRBD2. V dropped 7 bases and J dropped 5; count of bases not matched to a gene: 7. In germline, CDR1 is SGHDT, CDR2 YYEEEE. This CDR3 has 14 residues. CDR3 sequence (DNA): TGTGCCAGCCACCGACTAGCGGTGAACAATGAGCAGTTCTTC. This codes for CASHRLAVNNEQFF. Complete variable domain (other parts from reference TRBV5-6 and TRBJ2-1): DAGVTQSPTHLIKTRGQQVTLRCSPKSGHDTVSWYQQALGQGPQFIFQYYEEEERQRGNFPDRFSGHQFPNYSSELNVNALLLGDSALYLCASHRLAVNNEQFFGPGTRLTVL.

The V call is TRBV2, the J call TRBJ2-5; TRBD2 might be the D (6 bases). There are 14 residues in the CDR3. CDR1 SNHLY and CDR2 FYNNEI come from the germline V gene. The V gene lost 6 bases and the J gene lost 3 bases, with 14 bases spanning the gap. CDR3 protein: CASSRGGGEETQYF. In nucleotides, the CDR3 is TGTGCCAGCAGCCGGGGAGGAGGGGAAGAGACCCAGTACTTC.

This clonotype was seen ten or more times. The chain is built from TRBV5-1 and TRBJ2-1; TRBD2 aligns across 9 bases. CDR1 and CDR2 from the germline V gene are SGHRS and YFSETQ. J gave up 12 bases and V 0 bases, and 10 bases lay outside the gene matches. This CDR3 comprises 15 residues. CDR3 nucleotides: TGCGCCAGCAGCTTGGGGCAGACTAGCGGCCACGGGCAGTTCTTC. Translating it yields CASSLGQTSGHGQFF. The whole variable domain, filled in from reference TRBV5-1 and TRBJ2-1, reads KAGVTQTPRYLIKTRGQQVTLSCSPISGHRSVSWYQQTPGQGLQFLFEYFSETQRNKGNFPGRFSGRQFSNSRSEMNVSTLELGDSALYLCASSLGQTSGHGQFFGPGTRLTVL.

This clonotype was recorded a few times. V usage is TRBV4-3 and J usage is TRBJ1-1; D may be TRBD1 (5 bases). V was shortened by 3 bases and J by 1 base, with 15 bases between the two germline ends. CDR3 length equals 16 residues. CDR1 LGHNA and CDR2 YSLEER come from the germline V gene. The DNA for the CDR3 is TGCGCCAGCAGCCAGCCTAGGGGTGGGGGGAACACTGAAGCTTTCTTT. Protein: CASSQPRGGGNTEAFF.

V usage is TRBV19 and J usage is TRBJ2-2; no reliable D call. Per germline, CDR1 LNHDA and CDR2 SQIVND (reference sequence). The V and J ends lost 4 bases and 2 bases respectively, with 5 bases between them. The CDR3 has 13 amino acids. The CDR3 nucleotides are TGTGCCAGTAGTAGGCTAAACACCGGGGAGCTGTTTTTT. It encodes CASSRLNTGELFF. The complete variable domain, with remaining parts taken from reference TRBV19 and TRBJ2-2, reads DGGITQSPKYLFRKEGQNVTLSCEQNLNHDAMYWYRQDPGQGLRLIYYSQIVNDFQKGDIAEGYSVSREKKESFPLTVTSAQKNPTAFYLCASSRLNTGELFFGEGSRLTVL.

The chain employs TRBV20-1 and TRBJ1-6; 7 bases align to TRBD1. The CDR3 runs to 13 residues. Germline V gives CDR1 DFQATT, CDR2 SNEGSKA (reference sequence). CDR3 protein: CSPPGQNNSPLHF. In DNA, the CDR3 is TGCAGCCCACCGGGACAGAATAATTCACCCCTCCACTTT.

This clonotype has just a few counts. J is TRBJ1-1 and V is TRBV5-1; D not certain. The CDR3 length is 14 residues. V lost 0 bases and J 3 bases, leaving 9 bases between the germline ends. Per germline, CDR1 SGHRS and CDR2 YFSETQ. The CDR3: CASSLGASYTEAFF. The CDR3 nucleotides are TGCGCCAGCAGCTTGGGGGCCTCGTACACTGAAGCTTTCTTT.

The chain has TRBV6-5 and TRBJ2-6, with D perhaps TRBD1 or TRBD2 (6 bases each). V lost 0 bases and J lost 1, with 13 bases in between. The CDR3 sequence is 18 residues long. Germline V gives CDR1 MNHEY, CDR2 SVGAGI. The CDR3 spells CASSYSMGGASGANVLTF. The CDR3, as DNA: TGTGCCAGCAGTTACTCGATGGGGGGCGCGTCTGGGGCCAACGTCCTGACTTTC.

This sequence joins TRBV6-1 and TRBJ2-2, with 7 bases aligning to TRBD1. Germline V CDR1 and CDR2: MNHNS, SASEGT. This CDR3 spans 14 amino acids. Trimming took 7 bases from V and 3 from J; bases not matched to a gene: 5. The CDR3 spells CASKGQGDTGELFF. DNA for the CDR3: TGTGCCAGCAAGGGGCAGGGGGACACCGGGGAGCTGTTTTTT.

This clonotype has only a few counts. This sequence joins TRBV2 and TRBJ2-1, with D maybe TRBD2 (5 bases). The germline CDR1 and CDR2 sequences are SNHLY and FYNNEI. The CDR3 has 13 residues. V dropped 9 bases and J dropped 2 bases, with 11 bases sitting between them. In DNA, the CDR3 is TGTGCCAGTTTAGTCGGGACCTACAATGAGCAGTTCTTC. It yields the protein CASLVGTYNEQFF. The full variable domain, with the rest looked up from reference TRBV2 and TRBJ2-1, is EPEVTQTPSHQVTQMGQEVILRCVPISNHLYFYWYRQILGQKVEFLVSFYNNEISEKSEIFDDQFSVERPDGSNFTLKIRSTKLEDSAMYFCASLVGTYNEQFFGPGTRLTVL.

This clonotype was picked up a small number of times. The chain links TRBV20-1 to TRBJ2-1; D is possibly TRBD1 (5 bases). V lost 1 base and J lost 6, with 10 bases in between. CDR1 and CDR2 (germline): DFQATT, SNEGSKA (reference sequence). This CDR3 comprises 13 residues. For the CDR3, the DNA is TGCAGTGCTAGAGTGGCTAGGGGCAATGAGCAGTTCTTC. Encoded protein: CSARVARGNEQFF.

This chain links TRBV11-2 with TRBJ2-6; D not resolved. Trimming shortened V by 4 bases and J by 1 base, and 20 bases separated the two germline ends. This CDR3 has 19 amino acids. Germline CDR1 and CDR2: SGHAT and FQNNGV. CDR3 protein: CASSSPVGSASSGANVLTF. The CDR3 DNA reads as TGTGCCAGCAGCTCGCCGGTTGGCTCCGCCTCATCTGGGGCCAACGTCCTGACTTTC.

V and J are TRBV6-5 and TRBJ2-7; 8 bases agree with TRBD1. The CDR3 contains 15 residues. The V and J ends lost 2 bases and 5 bases, in that order; junction bases with no gene match: 8. Per the germline V gene, CDR1 is MNHEY and CDR2 is SVGAGI. The CDR3 nucleotides are TGTGCCAGCAGTTACCCCGGACAGGGCGGCGACGAGCAGTACTTC. Its protein is CASSYPGQGGDEQYF.

The table lists this clonotype with a few counts. This chain connects TRBV12-3 or TRBV12-4 to TRBJ2-1; 10 bases are a match to TRBD2. The J segment lost 6 bases and the V segment lost 6 bases, leaving 5 bases of the junction unmatched. This CDR3 is 14 amino acids long. The CDR3 loop is CASRSGRAGNEQFF. CDR3 DNA: TGTGCCAGCAGAAGCGGGAGGGCCGGCAATGAGCAGTTCTTC.

The V and J genes are TRBV6-2 or TRBV6-3 and TRBJ1-1; possibly TRBD1 for D (5 bases). The length of the CDR3 is 14 residues. The germline CDR1 and CDR2 sequences are MNHEY and SVGEGT. V was shortened by 7 bases and J by 4 bases, with 16 bases between the two germline ends. The CDR3 region is CASILLGVVTEAFF. The CDR3 DNA is TGTGCCAGCATCCTCTTAGGGGTTGTCACTGAAGCTTTCTTT.

The sample holds a few counts of this clonotype. In DNA, the CDR3 is TGTGCCAGCAGCCGCAGGGGTCCCACGAATACGCAGTATTTT. Protein product: CASSRRGPTNTQYF. The chain employs TRBV12-3 or TRBV12-4 and TRBJ2-3; D is perhaps TRBD1 (6 bases). The CDR3 is 14 residues long. Trimming took off 6 bases at V and 7 bases at J, with 17 bases between the two ends.

A few counts support this clonotype. V and J are TRBV28 and TRBJ2-3, with D unclear. With 2 bases removed from V and 6 bases from J, the gap between germline ends came to 15 bases. The CDR3 is 15 residues long. Germline V gene lookup returns CDR1 MDHEN and CDR2 SYDVKM. For the CDR3, the DNA is TGTGCCAGCAGTTTAGGGCAGATCGTAGGGGATACGCAGTATTTT. The encoded protein is CASSLGQIVGDTQYF.

This clonotype was recorded a few times. The V gene is TRBV6-1, the J gene TRBJ2-3, with D perhaps assigned TRBD1 or TRBD2 (5 bases each). From germline, CDR1 is MNHNS and CDR2 SASEGT. V dropped 5 bases and J dropped 2 bases, with 8 bases sitting between them. This CDR3 is built from 13 residues. Here the CDR3 reads CASSRDPTDTQYF. In DNA, the CDR3 is TGTGCCAGCAGTAGGGACCCCACAGATACGCAGTATTTT.

The chain uses TRBV2 and TRBJ2-1; D assignment may be TRBD1 or TRBD2 (6 bases each). The CDR3 spans 14 residues. The V and J ends lost 8 bases and 8 bases respectively, with 19 bases between them. Germline CDR1 reads SNHLY; CDR2 reads FYNNEI. The CDR3 loop is CASSVRGQFDEQFF. The CDR3 coding sequence is TGTGCCAGCTCTGTACGGGGGCAGTTTGATGAGCAGTTCTTC.

This clonotype was detected a few times. The chain carries TRBV6-6 and TRBJ1-2; D unresolved. CDR3 length: 13 residues. Trimming took 2 bases from V and 2 from J, leaving 6 bases between them. The germline CDR1 and CDR2 sequences are MNHNY and SVGAGI (reference sequence). DNA for the CDR3: TGTGCCAGCAGTTACGACGGGAACTATGGCTACACCTTC. Encoded protein: CASSYDGNYGYTF.

This clonotype was seen more than once but under ten times. The chain is built from TRBV5-5 and TRBJ2-7; 8 nucleotides align to TRBD2. This CDR3 comprises 15 residues. V shed 4 bases and J 6 bases; nucleotides not matched to a gene: 12. Germline V CDR1 and CDR2: SGHKS, YYEKEE (reference sequence). The CDR3 loop is CASSVIAGYSGEQYF. The CDR3 nucleotides are TGTGCCAGCAGCGTGATAGCGGGATACTCGGGCGAGCAGTACTTC.

This clonotype has a single count. The chain recombines TRBV4-3 with TRBJ2-2; D unresolved. This CDR3 is 15 amino acids long. The ends were cut back, 0 bases at V and 1 base at J, with 6 bases in the middle. CDR1 LGHNA and CDR2 YSLEER come from the germline V gene. The CDR3 DNA follows: TGCGCCAGCAGCCAAGATGTGGGGAACACCGGGGAGCTGTTTTTT. It codes for CASSQDVGNTGELFF.

The V and J genes are TRBV27 and TRBJ1-5; perhaps TRBD1 as D (5 bases). Per the germline V gene, CDR1 is MNHEY and CDR2 is SMNVEV (reference sequence). The CDR3 runs to 12 residues. V dropped 4 bases and J dropped 11 bases, with 12 bases sitting between them. CDR3 sequence reads: CASSSQKGSQHF. The CDR3 DNA reads TGTGCCAGCAGTTCCCAAAAGGGGTCCCAGCATTTT.

This clonotype has just a few counts. The rearrangement uses TRBV19 and TRBJ2-1; TRBD2 is a possible D gene (5 bases). Germline CDR1 reads LNHDA; CDR2 reads SQIVND (reference sequence). Deletions cut 1 base from V and 5 bases from J, with 9 bases between. The CDR3 consists of 14 residues. The CDR3 loop reads CASSIAASNNEQFF. CDR3 nucleotide sequence: TGTGCCAGTAGTATAGCTGCTAGCAACAATGAGCAGTTCTTC. Filled out from reference TRBV19 and TRBJ2-1, the complete variable domain reads DGGITQSPKYLFRKEGQNVTLSCEQNLNHDAMYWYRQDPGQGLRLIYYSQIVNDFQKGDIAEGYSVSREKKESFPLTVTSAQKNPTAFYLCASSIAASNNEQFFGPGTRLTVL.

J is TRBJ2-7 and V is TRBV12-3 or TRBV12-4; D unclear. The CDR3 is 13 residues long. Trimming shortened V by 4 bases and J by 8 bases, and 15 bases separated the two germline ends. CDR3 protein: CASSSGPRSQQYF. The CDR3, as DNA: TGTGCCAGCAGTTCCGGGCCCAGGTCGCAGCAGTACTTC.

The V call is TRBV4-3, the J call TRBJ2-1, with no clear D. Germline-derived CDR1 and CDR2 are LGHNA and YSLEER. This CDR3 has 17 residues. The ends were cut back, 0 bases at V and 2 bases at J, with 14 bases in the middle. For the CDR3, the DNA is TGCGCCAGCAGCCAAGATCCAACTACCCTTCCCTACAATGAGCAGTTCTTC. It is translated as CASSQDPTTLPYNEQFF.

The chain joins TRBV24-1 to TRBJ2-3, with unresolved D. Germline assignment: CDR1 KGHDR and CDR2 SFDVKD. The V end lost 6 bases, the J end lost 5 bases, and 5 bases lay between the germline ends. The CDR3 is 11 amino acids. Written as DNA, the CDR3 is TGTGCCACCAGTATGGGAGATACGCAGTATTTT. Translation gives CATSMGDTQYF.

The chain couples TRBV10-3 to TRBJ2-1; 9 bases are a match to TRBD2. The J segment lost 10 bases and the V segment lost 7 bases, leaving 14 bases of the junction unmatched. The CDR3 runs to 15 residues. The germline gives CDR1 ENHRY, CDR2 SYGVKD. The CDR3 protein is CAITAGLASRGEQFF. CDR3 nucleotides: TGTGCCATCACCGCGGGACTAGCCTCTCGCGGGGAGCAGTTCTTC.